This T cell receptor beta chain was sequenced for a study of cytomegalovirus exposure and HLA in healthy donors (dated by TCRdb to the late 2010s). In the study overall: An earlier analysis of roughly 610 of the donors reported about 260 Gb of sequence data and 95 million to 120 million unique TCR beta sequences obtained from about 180 million T cells. About 280 gigabases of sequencing data and approximately 92 million unique TCR sequences made up an early release that covered 500 to 700 HLA-typed donors. Of the 350 to 450 genotyped donors, 70% to 90% were placed in the genetic ancestry cluster associated with self-reported Caucasian donors. The study was designed to test whether signatures of past pathogen exposure could be identified by cataloging public T cell receptors. The study used immunosequencing to profile the T cell repertoires of 670 or so subjects and linked those repertoires to cytomegalovirus serostatus. In addition to the first cohort of around 670 subjects, a separate validation cohort of over 90 different subjects was used. The study combined high-throughput TCR immunosequencing, statistical association of individual TCRs with disease status, and machine learning to predict cytomegalovirus infection status. In a later analysis, previously published TCR beta repertoires from fewer than 750 donors were re-analyzed and high-resolution HLA genotyping was added so that TCR occurrence patterns could be studied. Rather than drawing on any new phenotypic data, the later analysis identified candidate immune exposures from TCR beta sequences and the way those sequences occurred across donors. An earlier analysis of nearly 600 of the donors applied high-throughput TCR beta sequencing to assess whether each TCR beta V gene segment acted as functional or pseudogenic. Donor age, sex, ethnicity and CMV serostatus were compiled together with the repertoire data. A later genetic analysis took genome-wide SNP genotypes for about 55% of the roughly 700 donors and used that subset as a discovery cohort. Every repertoire in the discovery cohort had been generated on one and the same sequencing platform. HLA typing covered class I and class II loci at four-digit resolution. Typing coverage varied by locus: roughly 620-640 donors for A, B, C, DRB1 and DQB1; roughly 510 for DQA1; around 610 for DPA1; roughly 450 for DPB1. A handful of DR-DQ haplotypes were handled as single units for association and clustering because linkage in the cohort was strong. Among 300 to 500 genotyped donors of the cohort, an average of about 220,000 unique TCR beta nucleotide sequences was sequenced per donor, of which about 20% were non-productive.

The cohort consisted of 666 healthy bone marrow donors. Cohort members were all nominally healthy when sampled, although unrecorded immune exposures were likely present. The donor was CMV seronegative and was included in the group of a few hundred seronegative cohort members. A peripheral blood sample was collected from each donor, and TCR beta sequencing was performed on peripheral blood mononuclear cells. Genomic DNA was extracted from the blood cell samples with the Qiagen DNeasy Blood Extraction Kit. Trimming costs V 4 bases and J 4 bases, and their ends lie 16 bases apart. Taken from the germline V gene (reference sequence), the CDR1 and CDR2 loops are MNHEY and SMNVEV. The CDR3 goes from the cysteine to the phenylalanine over 15 residues. Only the CDR3 DNA stays, 45 bases, in frame from base 1. General conclusions and limits of the study: For the cohort, immune exposure information was limited to CMV serostatus. In a later analysis, HLA-associated TCR beta chains showed more clonal expansion and lower generation probabilities than non-associated chains that were equally common. Presence/absence analyses assumed roughly uniform sequencing depth across donors, an assumption that may not hold. When HLA alleles, especially DR and DQ, strongly co-occurred, attributing TCR associations to individual alleles was difficult. According to a later analysis, TCR association rates differed among HLA loci, with DRB1 alleles showing the most associated TCRs and HLA-C alleles showing the fewest. HLA typing was unavailable for some donors at each locus, so association tests used only the typed subset. Broadly in line with IMGT annotations, most TCR beta V segments showed up in productive rearrangements about 90% or about 30% of the time in an earlier analysis of 450 to 600 of the donors. Because the 87-base-pair reads could not distinguish some IMGT-functional V segments, including TRBV6-2 and TRBV6-3, those segments were excluded. Correlated functional status among segregating V segments might be attributable to linkage disequilibrium, but an unknown experimental factor could not be ruled out. In a later analysis, more than 15,000 TCR beta sequences were associated with specific HLA alleles at a false discovery rate of 0.05. According to a later analysis, parvovirus B19, influenza, CMV and Epstein-Barr virus appeared linked to several top co-occurrence clusters. Cytomegalovirus status was reported to be diagnosed by the classifier with high specificity and sensitivity in both the original and validation cohorts. Approximately 18 rarely observed V segments, including chromosome 9 orphons, were excluded from the earlier analysis of 550 to 700 of the donors because counts were too low. In this cohort, only TCR beta chains were sequenced, and detectable features were limited by the absence of alpha or paired-chain data. A few of the identified cytomegalovirus-associated TCR beta chains were confirmed in vitro to be specific for cytomegalovirus antigens. A further reported finding was that TCR beta sequences accurately predicted the HLA-A and HLA-B alleles for most subjects in the first cohort. The authors suggested that the approach could potentially be extended to other disease states and immunological phenotypes. A later analysis found that most CMV-associated TCR beta chains appeared HLA-restricted, with HLA associations seemingly driven largely by CMV exposure. According to a later genetic analysis, donors in an Asian-associated ancestry cluster had fewer N-insertions in productive TCRs than the approximately 650-donor mean. Most TCR sequences were seen in very few donors, while some public TCRs were found in many individuals. The sequencing pipeline was judged likely to have produced a cluster of highly shared sequence variants as a technical artifact. A later genetic analysis associated a missense DCLRE1C variant with V-gene and J-gene trimming of TCR beta chains, and an independent cohort replicated the association. The study gave a list of roughly 150 TCR beta chains associated with cytomegalovirus.

With regard to this clone: No antigen is known for it. No much larger clonotype is one base removed from it; base qualities were not supplied.

Library construction relied on the immunoSEQ multiplex PCR assay. A mixture of 60 forward primers for TCR Vbeta segments and 13 reverse primers for TCR Jbeta segments was used in the multiplex PCR. A multiplex PCR assay on genomic DNA amplified the CDR3 region of rearranged TCR beta genes. The amplified TCR beta libraries were sequenced on the Illumina HiSeq System as 87-base-pair reads. On the study's bioinformatics: In a later analysis, some 80 million unique TCR beta chains were counted across the 500 to 850 repertoires, and some 10 million of these chains were shared by at least two donors. To remove PCR and sequencing errors, raw reads were error-corrected and collapsed into unique sequences using a nearest-neighbor algorithm that merged closely related sequences. CDR3 sequences were aligned to IMGT reference sequences to assign V, D and J gene segments. Each retained sequence needed at least a six-nucleotide match to both a V gene segment and a J gene segment. A rearrangement was called productive if the CDR3 had no stop codons and remained in frame with V and J, and every other rearrangement was called non-productive. Following IMGT convention, CDR3 was defined as the stretch from the second conserved V-encoded cysteine up to the conserved J-encoded phenylalanine. In an earlier analysis of approximately 590 of the donors, sequences lacking an unambiguous match to a single V gene segment were excluded. An earlier analysis of 500 to 700 of the donors classified V segments as functional when productive rearrangements were above 56.7% and as segregating when the standard deviation between donors was above 5%. To diagnose cytomegalovirus status from the catalog of TCR beta chain sequences, a statistical classification framework was built. In a later analysis, V and J genes were assigned by comparing TCR nucleotide sequences against IMGT/GENE-DB human TR gene sequences. The TCRdist pipeline was used in a later analysis to assign CDR3 sequences and most-parsimonious VDJ recombination scenarios. In a later analysis, each TCR beta chain was defined by its CDR3 amino acid sequence together with its V-gene family, and reads lacking a unique V-gene family were excluded. To address suspected cross-contamination and a sequencing artifact, a later analysis removed approximately 590 highly shared, low-generation-probability nucleotide sequences. For each public chain, a later analysis derived a clonal expansion index from normalized ranks of inferred template counts within each repertoire. A later analysis computed generation probabilities with a VDJ recombination model fitted to out-of-frame rearrangements, and checked the results against IGoR. In a later analysis, hypergeometric tests were used to score TCR-TCR, TCR-HLA and TCR-CMV co-occurrence, with a repertoire-size bias correction applied to TCR pairs. To estimate false discovery rates, a later analysis permuted the HLA or CMV assignments 20 times. In a later analysis, co-occurring TCRs were grouped using DBSCAN, and TCRdist sequence similarity was added for clustering within HLA-allele-positive subsets. Co-occurrence clustering excluded repertoires with fewer than 30,000 or more than 120,000 public chains, plus five with anomalous nucleotide sharing. In its TCRdb copy, this immuneACCESS table keeps in-frame sequences only and misses some clones. Where compared with another copy, unresolved V genes explain less than half of these, and the others have no known cause. The V and J calls and clone size are taken from that table; D and trimming were inferred from the DNA. For this sample there are 100,000 or so clones; 65% to 80% appear just once. The ten largest clones represent around 9.3% of the sample.

The sample consisted of PBMCs. This sequence uses TRBV27 and TRBJ1-2, with TRBD1 as a weak D call on 6 bases. The clonotype comes from a man over 45 in good health and CMV-seronegative. CDR3 region: CASSSVRDIIYGYTF. The nucleotides read TGTGCCAGCAGTTCTGTCCGGGACATAATCTATGGCTACACCTTC.